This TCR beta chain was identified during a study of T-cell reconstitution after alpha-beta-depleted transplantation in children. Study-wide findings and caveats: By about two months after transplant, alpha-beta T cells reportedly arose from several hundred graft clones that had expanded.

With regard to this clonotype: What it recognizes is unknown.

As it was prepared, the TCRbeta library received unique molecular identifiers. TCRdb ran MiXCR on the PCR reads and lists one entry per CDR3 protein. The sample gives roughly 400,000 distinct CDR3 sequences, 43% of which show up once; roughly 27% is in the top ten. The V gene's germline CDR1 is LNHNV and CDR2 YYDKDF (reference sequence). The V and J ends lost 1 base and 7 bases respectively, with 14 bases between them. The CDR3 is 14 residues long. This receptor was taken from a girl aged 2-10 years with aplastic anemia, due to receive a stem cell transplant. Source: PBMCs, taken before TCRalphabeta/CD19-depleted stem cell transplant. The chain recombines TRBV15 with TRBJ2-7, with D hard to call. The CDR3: CATSRAGGLREQYF. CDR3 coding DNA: TGTGCCACCAGCAGAGCGGGCGGTCTGAGGGAGCAGTACTTC.